These 19 T cell receptor beta chains share one sample of origin, sequenced in a study of identical twins. TCRdb reprocessed the 5' RACE reads with MiXCR, giving one entry per CDR3 protein. The data hold 510,000 or so distinct CDR3 sequences, with over 12% observed a single time. This same sample was also taken into another study, of yellow fever vaccine responses in identical twins.

The specimen was CD4+ T cells sorted from blood. The receptors stem from a young woman in good health.

The V gene is TRBV6-6, the J gene TRBJ1-2; D might be TRBD1 (6 bases). The CDR3 consists of 13 residues. Germline CDR1 reads MNHNY; CDR2 reads SVGAGI (reference sequence). Trimming stripped 8 bases from V and 0 bases from J, with 10 bases between. The CDR3 spells CASRAGANYGYTF. The CDR3 region has the DNA TGTGCCAGCCGCGCAGGGGCTAACTATGGCTACACCTTC.

Only a few counts were recorded for this clonotype. This CDR3 is CASSEAAGVNQPQHF. CDR3 in DNA: TGTGCCAGCAGCGAGGCGGCAGGGGTTAATCAGCCCCAGCATTTT. V usage is TRBV9 and J usage is TRBJ1-5, with D perhaps matching TRBD1 (6 bases). Deletions cut 3 bases from V and 4 bases from J, with 14 bases between. CDR1 and CDR2 from the germline V gene are SGDLS and YYNGEE. The CDR3 is made up of 15 amino acids.

This clonotype was seen a handful of times. The chain employs TRBV7-9 and TRBJ2-1; 7 bases line up with TRBD1. V was clipped by 1 base and J by 8 bases; unmatched bases: 8. The CDR3 loop spans 15 amino acids. In germline, CDR1 is SEHNR, CDR2 FQNEAQ (reference sequence). The CDR3 loop reads CASSLGQGVGDEQFF. CDR3 DNA sequence: TGTGCCAGCAGCTTAGGACAGGGAGTCGGCGATGAGCAGTTCTTC.

This chain joins TRBV29-1 and TRBJ1-1; D unresolved. This CDR3 is built from 17 residues. Trimming removed 4 bases from V and 4 bases from J, with 25 bases in between. Per germline, CDR1 SQVTM and CDR2 ANQGSEA. CDR3 protein: CSVAPGQLLEVGTEAFF. The CDR3 nucleotides are TGCAGCGTTGCTCCCGGGCAGCTCTTGGAGGTAGGCACTGAAGCTTTCTTT.

This clonotype was seen a handful of times. The genes are TRBV7-2 and TRBJ1-1; the D gene is possibly TRBD1 (5 bases). V lost 8 bases to trimming and J lost 3 bases, with 19 bases between them. This CDR3 is built from 15 residues. Germline-derived CDR1 and CDR2 are SGHTA and FQGNSA. CDR3 residues: CASGPKRGAYTEAFF. The CDR3 coding sequence is TGTGCCAGCGGACCTAAACGCGGGGCCTACACTGAAGCTTTCTTT. Together with reference TRBV7-2 and TRBJ1-1, the CDR3 gives the full variable domain: GAGVSQSPSNKVTEKGKDVELRCDPISGHTALYWYRQSLGQGLEFLIYFQGNSAPDKSGLPSDRFSAERTGGSVSTLTIQRTQQEDSAVYLCASGPKRGAYTEAFFGQGTRLTVV.

V is TRBV12-3 or TRBV12-4 and J is TRBJ2-5; perhaps TRBD1 as D (6 bases). The CDR3 is made up of 13 amino acids. V was clipped by 6 bases and J by 5 bases, with 13 bases between them. Written as DNA, the CDR3 is TGTGCCAGCAGCCTAACAGGGTTCGAGACCCAGTACTTC. It translates to CASSLTGFETQYF.

This clonotype was picked up many times. The V gene is TRBV7-9, the J gene TRBJ1-6; 9 positions match TRBD1. The CDR3 contains 14 residues. The V gene's germline CDR1 is SEHNR and CDR2 FQNEAQ (reference sequence). V lost 6 bases and J lost 5; bases outside the gene matches: 2. CDR3 DNA sequence: TGTGCCAGCAGACGGGACAGGGATAATTCACCCCTCCACTTT. It encodes CASRRDRDNSPLHF.

This clonotype has a handful of counts. The chain carries TRBV4-1 and TRBJ2-7; TRBD2 is a possible D gene (6 bases). The V gene lost 0 bases and the J gene lost 5 bases, with 14 bases spanning the gap. The CDR3 loop spans 15 amino acids. Germline V gene data show CDR1 as MGHRA and CDR2 as YSYEKL. Written as DNA, the CDR3 is TGCGCCAGCAGCCAAGATCCCGGGAGTAGGGACGAGCAGTACTTC. Translated, it gives CASSQDPGSRDEQYF.

This clonotype was seen a handful of times. The chain couples TRBV20-1 to TRBJ1-2; D perhaps matches TRBD1 (6 bases). V was pared by 0 bases and J by 7 bases, with 15 bases between. The CDR3 has 14 amino acids. Germline-derived CDR1 and CDR2 are DFQATT and SNEGSKA (reference sequence). The CDR3 sequence is CSARDRKQGGGYTF. Here the CDR3 DNA reads TGCAGTGCTAGAGATCGAAAACAGGGCGGTGGCTACACCTTC.

This clonotype was recorded a few times. The rearrangement uses TRBV15 and TRBJ1-3, with D unclear. This CDR3 has 15 residues. Germline loops: CDR1 LNHNV, CDR2 YYDKDF (reference sequence). The V and J ends lost 0 bases and 0 bases respectively, with 6 bases between them. The DNA for the CDR3 is TGTGCCACCAGCAGAGATAAAACCTCTGGAAACACCATATATTTT. The encoded protein is CATSRDKTSGNTIYF.

This clonotype appeared many times. The chain couples TRBV7-2 to TRBJ1-6; D is undetermined. Germline V gene data show CDR1 as SGHTA and CDR2 as FQGNSA. Between the trimmed V and J ends, which lost 4 bases and 7 bases, there was a span of 8 bases. The CDR3 is 13 residues long. The CDR3 DNA sequence: TGTGCCAGCAGCTCTATGCAAAATTCACCCCTCCACTTT. Protein product: CASSSMQNSPLHF. Supplemented by reference TRBV7-2 and TRBJ1-6, the full variable domain reads GAGVSQSPSNKVTEKGKDVELRCDPISGHTALYWYRQSLGQGLEFLIYFQGNSAPDKSGLPSDRFSAERTGGSVSTLTIQRTQQEDSAVYLCASSSMQNSPLHFGNGTRLTVT.

This clonotype came up a few times. CDR3 in DNA: TGTGCCAGTACGGATCGGCGGGAGCTGTTTTTT. It encodes CASTDRRELFF. V usage is TRBV19 and J usage is TRBJ2-2; D is unresolved. From germline, CDR1 is LNHDA and CDR2 SQIVND (reference sequence). The CDR3 consists of 11 residues. The V end was cut by 7 bases, the J end by 9 bases, with 9 bases between.

This clonotype has only a few counts. This rearrangement joins TRBV29-1 to TRBJ1-3; no clear D. CDR1 is SQVTM, CDR2 ANQGSEA, per germline. Deletions cut 6 bases from V and 4 bases from J, with 16 bases between. This CDR3 region has 14 residues. The CDR3 sequence is CSVRLTSWGNTIYF. CDR3 DNA: TGCAGCGTCAGGCTTACTTCGTGGGGAAACACCATATATTTT.

This clonotype was seen a few times. This chain joins TRBV12-3 or TRBV12-4 and TRBJ2-1; TRBD1 matches at 8 bases. The CDR3 is made up of 16 amino acids. Trimming at V came to 2 bases and at J to 5 bases, leaving 8 bases not matched to a gene. CDR3 bases: TGTGCCAGCAGTTTAATTGGCAGGGGGCTCGACAATGAGCAGTTCTTC. It translates to CASSLIGRGLDNEQFF.

This clonotype was counted a few times. J is TRBJ2-3 and V is TRBV11-2; 7 bases map to TRBD1. Germline-derived CDR1 and CDR2 are SGHAT and FQNNGV. CDR3 length: 14 amino acids. V trimming: 7 bases; J trimming: 3 bases; junction bases outside the gene matches: 7. The CDR3 loop is CASKRGTDTDTQYF. The CDR3 nucleotides are TGTGCCAGCAAGCGTGGGACAGATACAGATACGCAGTATTTT.

This chain links TRBV12-3 or TRBV12-4 with TRBJ2-5; 7 positions match TRBD1. CDR3 size: 16 residues. J lost 3 bases, V lost 6 bases, and 13 bases had no gene match. CDR3 sequence reads: CASSSNARQGKETQYF. CDR3 nucleotides: TGTGCCAGCAGCTCCAATGCTAGACAGGGCAAAGAGACCCAGTACTTC.

This clonotype occurred a few times. The chain employs TRBV2 and TRBJ1-6, with TRBD1 as a possible D gene (5 bases). Germline CDR1 and CDR2: SNHLY and FYNNEI. V shed 2 bases and J shed 9 bases, with 14 bases lying between them. This CDR3 has 15 amino acids. The CDR3 DNA follows: TGTGCCAGCAGTGAATCAATCTCCGGGGGTTCACCCCTCCACTTT. Its protein is CASSESISGGSPLHF.

This clonotype was seen a few times. The chain uses TRBV12-5 and TRBJ2-1; TRBD2 aligns across 7 bases. Germline CDR1 is LGHNT and CDR2 is FRNRAP. After removal of 11 bases from V and 0 bases from J, the junction contained 10 bases not matched to a gene. The CDR3 runs to 15 residues. The CDR3 DNA follows: TGTGCTGGAGCTAGCGGCCAGAGCTCCTACAATGAGCAGTTCTTC. It specifies CAGASGQSSYNEQFF.

This sequence joins TRBV6-2 or TRBV6-3 and TRBJ1-5, with D uncertain. Germline lookup yields CDR1 MNHEY and CDR2 SVGEGT. This CDR3 has 14 residues. V lost 1 base and J 3 bases, leaving 7 bases between the germline ends. The CDR3 DNA is TGTGCCAGCAGTTACTGGCAGAACAATCAGCCCCAGCATTTT. Encoded protein: CASSYWQNNQPQHF.